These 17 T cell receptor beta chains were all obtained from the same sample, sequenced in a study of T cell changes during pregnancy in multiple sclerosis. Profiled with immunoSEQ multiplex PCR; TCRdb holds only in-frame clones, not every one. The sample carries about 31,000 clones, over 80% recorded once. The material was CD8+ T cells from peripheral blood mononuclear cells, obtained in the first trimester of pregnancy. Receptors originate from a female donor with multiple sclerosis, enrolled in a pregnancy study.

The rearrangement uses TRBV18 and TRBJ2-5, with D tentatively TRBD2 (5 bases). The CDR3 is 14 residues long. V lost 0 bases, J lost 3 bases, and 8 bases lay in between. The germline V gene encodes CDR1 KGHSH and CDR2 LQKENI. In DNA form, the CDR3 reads TGTGCCAGCTCACCACCCCTCGGGGAAGAGACCCAGTACTTC. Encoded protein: CASSPPLGEETQYF.

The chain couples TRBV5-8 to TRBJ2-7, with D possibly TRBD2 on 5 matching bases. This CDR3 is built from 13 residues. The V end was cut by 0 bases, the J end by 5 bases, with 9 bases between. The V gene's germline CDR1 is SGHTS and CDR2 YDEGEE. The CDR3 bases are TGTGCCAGCAGCTTGGGAGGGTCCCACGAGCAGTACTTC. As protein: CASSLGGSHEQYF.

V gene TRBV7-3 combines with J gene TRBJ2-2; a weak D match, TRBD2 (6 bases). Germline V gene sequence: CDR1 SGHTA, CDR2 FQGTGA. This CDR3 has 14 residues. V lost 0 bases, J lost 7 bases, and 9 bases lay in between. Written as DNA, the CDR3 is TGTGCCAGCAGCTTAACCGGGACTGGCGGGGAGCTGTTTTTT. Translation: CASSLTGTGGELFF.

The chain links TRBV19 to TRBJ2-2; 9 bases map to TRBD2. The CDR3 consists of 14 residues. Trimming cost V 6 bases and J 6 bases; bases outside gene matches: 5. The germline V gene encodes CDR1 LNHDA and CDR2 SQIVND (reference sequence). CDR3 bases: TGTGCCAGTAGATCCGTAGCGGGAGCCGGGGAGCTGTTTTTT. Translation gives CASRSVAGAGELFF. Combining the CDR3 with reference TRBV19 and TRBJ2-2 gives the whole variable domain DGGITQSPKYLFRKEGQNVTLSCEQNLNHDAMYWYRQDPGQGLRLIYYSQIVNDFQKGDIAEGYSVSREKKESFPLTVTSAQKNPTAFYLCASRSVAGAGELFFGEGSRLTVL.

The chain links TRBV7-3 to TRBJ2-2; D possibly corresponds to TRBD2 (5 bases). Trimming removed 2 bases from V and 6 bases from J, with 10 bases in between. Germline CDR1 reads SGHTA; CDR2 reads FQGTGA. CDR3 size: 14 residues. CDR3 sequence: CASSLGGGSGELFF. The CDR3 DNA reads TGTGCCAGCAGCTTAGGAGGAGGCTCCGGGGAGCTGTTTTTT.

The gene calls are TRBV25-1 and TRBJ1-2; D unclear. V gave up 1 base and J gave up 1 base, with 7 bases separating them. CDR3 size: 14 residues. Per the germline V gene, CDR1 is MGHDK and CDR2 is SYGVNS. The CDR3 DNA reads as TGTGCCAGCAGTGAATGGAGCGATAACTATGGCTACACCTTC. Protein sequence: CASSEWSDNYGYTF.

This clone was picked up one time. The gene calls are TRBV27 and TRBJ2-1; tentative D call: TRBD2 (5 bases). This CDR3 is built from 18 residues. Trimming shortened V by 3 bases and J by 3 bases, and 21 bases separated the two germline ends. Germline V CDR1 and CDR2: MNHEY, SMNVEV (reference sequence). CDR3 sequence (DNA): TGTGCCAGCAGTTTGGGCGGAGGTGGGAGCACAATCTACAATGAGCAGTTCTTC. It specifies CASSLGGGGSTIYNEQFF.

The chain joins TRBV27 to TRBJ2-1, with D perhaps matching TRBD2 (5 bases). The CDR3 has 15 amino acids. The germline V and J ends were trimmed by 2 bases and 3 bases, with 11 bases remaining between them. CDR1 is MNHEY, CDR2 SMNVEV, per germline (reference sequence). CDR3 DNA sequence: TGTGCCAGCAGTTTAGGCGGGTCGCTCTACAATGAGCAGTTCTTC. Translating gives CASSLGGSLYNEQFF.

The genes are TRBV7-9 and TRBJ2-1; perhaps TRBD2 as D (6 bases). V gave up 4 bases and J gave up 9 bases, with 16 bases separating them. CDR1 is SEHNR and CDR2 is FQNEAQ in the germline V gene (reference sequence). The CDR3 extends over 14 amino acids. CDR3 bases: TGTGCCAGCAGCTCCATGCTAGCGATCGGTGAGCAGTTCTTC. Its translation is CASSSMLAIGEQFF.

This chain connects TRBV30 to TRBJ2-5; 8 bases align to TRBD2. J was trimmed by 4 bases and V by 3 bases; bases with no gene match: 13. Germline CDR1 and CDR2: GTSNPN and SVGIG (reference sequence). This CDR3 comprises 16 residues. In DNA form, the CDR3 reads TGTGCCTGGAGCCCCGCCCCGCTAGCGGGCGCAGAGACCCAGTACTTC. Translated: CAWSPAPLAGAETQYF.

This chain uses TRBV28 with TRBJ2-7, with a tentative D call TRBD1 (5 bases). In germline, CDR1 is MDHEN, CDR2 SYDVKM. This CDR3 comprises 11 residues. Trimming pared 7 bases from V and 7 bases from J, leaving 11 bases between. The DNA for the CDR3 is TGTGCCAGCACTTGGGGCGGAGAGCAGTACTTC. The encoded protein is CASTWGGEQYF.

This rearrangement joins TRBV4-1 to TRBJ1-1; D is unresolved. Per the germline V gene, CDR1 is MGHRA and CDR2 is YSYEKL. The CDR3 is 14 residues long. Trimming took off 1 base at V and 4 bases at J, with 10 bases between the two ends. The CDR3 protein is CASSQGAGSTEAFF. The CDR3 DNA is TGCGCCAGCAGCCAAGGAGCGGGGAGCACTGAAGCTTTCTTT.

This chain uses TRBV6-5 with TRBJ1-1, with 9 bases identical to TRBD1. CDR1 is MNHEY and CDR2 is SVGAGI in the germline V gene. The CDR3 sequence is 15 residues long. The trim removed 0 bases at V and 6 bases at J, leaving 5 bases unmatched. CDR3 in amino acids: CASSYSETGGSEAFF. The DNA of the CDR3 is TGTGCCAGCAGTTACTCCGAGACAGGGGGTTCTGAAGCTTTCTTT.

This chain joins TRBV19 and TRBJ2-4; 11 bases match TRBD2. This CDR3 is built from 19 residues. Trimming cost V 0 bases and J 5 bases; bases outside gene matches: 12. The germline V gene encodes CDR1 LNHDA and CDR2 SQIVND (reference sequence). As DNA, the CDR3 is TGTGCCAGTAGTATAGATCTATGGCTAGCGGGAGGTTCACAAAACATTCAGTACTTC. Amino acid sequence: CASSIDLWLAGGSQNIQYF.

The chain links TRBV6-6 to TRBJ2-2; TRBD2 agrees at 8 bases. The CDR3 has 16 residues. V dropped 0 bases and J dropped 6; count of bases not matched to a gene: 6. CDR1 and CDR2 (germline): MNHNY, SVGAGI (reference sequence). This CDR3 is CASSYSDGGAAGELFF. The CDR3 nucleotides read TGTGCCAGCAGTTACTCTGACGGGGGGGCCGCCGGGGAGCTGTTTTTT.

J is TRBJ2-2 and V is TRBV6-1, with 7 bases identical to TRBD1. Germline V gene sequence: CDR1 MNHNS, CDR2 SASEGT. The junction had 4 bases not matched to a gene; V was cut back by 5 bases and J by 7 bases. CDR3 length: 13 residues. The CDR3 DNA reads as TGTGCCAGCAGTTCGACAGGGCTCGGGGAGCTGTTTTTT. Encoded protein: CASSSTGLGELFF.

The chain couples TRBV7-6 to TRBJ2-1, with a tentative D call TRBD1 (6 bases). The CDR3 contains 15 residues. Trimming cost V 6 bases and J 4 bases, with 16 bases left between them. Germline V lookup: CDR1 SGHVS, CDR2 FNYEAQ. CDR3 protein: CASRDSGEGYNEQFF. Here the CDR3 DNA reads TGTGCCAGCAGAGACTCAGGGGAAGGGTACAATGAGCAGTTCTTC.